A single sample is the source of the 26 T cell receptor beta chains below, sequenced in a study of shared clonotypes between healthy human individuals. Clones were sequenced by immunoSEQ multiplex PCR, and TCRdb holds only the in-frame ones, with some missing. The profile shows about 2.2 million clones, more than 85% of them singletons. The naive CD8 fraction comprised CD45RO-negative cells positively selected for CCR7 and excluded terminally differentiated effector memory CD45RA+ cells. The sample comprised naive CD8+ T cells from PBMCs. Source of these receptors: a man younger than 30 in good health. Some clones in this sample may be carry-over from other donors' samples.

The chain uses TRBV9 and TRBJ2-2; D remains unclear. Trimming removed 0 bases from V and 4 bases from J, with 13 bases in between. Germline-derived CDR1 and CDR2 are SGDLS and YYNGEE. The CDR3 is 16 residues long. Here the CDR3 reads CASSVAVRSGTGELFF. The CDR3 DNA sequence: TGTGCCAGCAGCGTAGCGGTCAGGTCCGGCACCGGGGAGCTGTTTTTT.

The chain combines TRBV7-9 with TRBJ2-2; possible D gene TRBD2, 6 bases. Germline assignment: CDR1 SEHNR and CDR2 FQNEAQ (reference sequence). Between the trimmed V and J ends, which lost 3 bases and 6 bases, there was a span of 14 bases. This CDR3 has 15 amino acids. The CDR3 loop is CASSFGGGISGELFF. CDR3 coding DNA: TGTGCCAGCAGCTTCGGGGGAGGCATATCCGGGGAGCTGTTTTTT.

In this sample, this clone turned up once. The chain combines TRBV27 with TRBJ2-5; 7 nucleotides align to TRBD1. The V segment lost 2 bases and the J segment 0 bases; nucleotides outside the gene matches: 6. The CDR3 is made up of 16 amino acids. From germline, CDR1 is MNHEY and CDR2 SMNVEV (reference sequence). The CDR3 loop reads CASSLGPGQYQETQYF. In nucleotides, the CDR3 is TGTGCCAGCAGTTTAGGACCGGGACAGTACCAAGAGACCCAGTACTTC.

The CDR3 DNA reads as TGTGCCAGCAGCCGACCGGGACGTACTAGCACAGATACGCAGTATTTT. Amino acid sequence: CASSRPGRTSTDTQYF. The V and J genes are TRBV11-2 and TRBJ2-3; D tentatively fits TRBD1 or TRBD2 (5 bases each). The CDR3 consists of 16 residues. The V and J ends lost 5 bases and 0 bases respectively, with 15 bases between them. CDR1 and CDR2 (germline): SGHAT, FQNNGV.

The rearrangement uses TRBV13 and TRBJ2-4, with 8 bases aligning to TRBD2. The CDR3 extends over 14 amino acids. With 5 bases clipped from V and 5 bases from J, the junction kept 5 bases outside the gene matches. The germline V gene encodes CDR1 PRHDT and CDR2 FYEKMQ (reference sequence). The DNA of the CDR3 is TGTGCCAGCAGCCAAAGCGGGAGCCAAAACATTCAGTACTTC. Translation: CASSQSGSQNIQYF.

The chain joins TRBV4-1 to TRBJ2-7; D may match TRBD1 or TRBD2 (5 bases each). The CDR3 spans 14 residues. Trimming removed 1 base at V and 2 bases at J, with 9 bases between. Germline V lookup: CDR1 MGHRA, CDR2 YSYEKL. The CDR3 region has the DNA TGCGCCAGCAGCCAAGGGGGGAGCCCCTACGAGCAGTACTTC. Protein product: CASSQGGSPYEQYF.

This chain uses TRBV12-2 with TRBJ2-1; the DNA was not compared with TRBD2, the D call given in the table. TRBV12-2 is designated a pseudogene. This CDR3 is 20 amino acids long. DNA of the CDR3: TGTGCAAGTCGCCCCTGGTGTTGGACTAGCTCACTCCCATCCTACAATGAGCAGTTCTTC. Translated: CASRPWCWTSSLPSYNEQFF.

The J gene is TRBJ1-6, the V gene TRBV30, with 9 bases that match TRBD1. The CDR3 sequence is 14 residues long. The ends lost 3 bases at V and 13 bases at J; junction bases unmatched: 10. Germline V gene data show CDR1 as GTSNPN and CDR2 as SVGIG (reference sequence). CDR3 nucleotide sequence: TGTGCCTGGAGCCCCGGACAGGGGATTTCGCCCCTCCACTTT. It encodes CAWSPGQGISPLHF. Supplemented by reference TRBV30 and TRBJ1-6, the full variable domain reads SQTIHQWPATLVQPVGSPLSLECTVEGTSNPNLYWYRQAAGRGLQLLFYSVGIGQISSEVPQNLSASRPQDRQFILSSKKLLLSDSGFYLCAWSPGQGISPLHFGNGTRLTVT.

The rearrangement links TRBV28 to TRBJ1-1; D not certain. Trimming removed 4 bases at V and 1 base at J, with 10 bases between. CDR3 length: 14 residues. Germline V gene sequence: CDR1 MDHEN, CDR2 SYDVKM. The CDR3 protein is CASSSGHQNTEAFF. CDR3 in DNA: TGTGCCAGCAGTTCGGGCCATCAGAACACTGAAGCTTTCTTT. The whole variable domain, remainder taken from reference TRBV28 and TRBJ1-1, is DVKVTQSSRYLVKRTGEKVFLECVQDMDHENMFWYRQDPGLGLRLIYFSYDVKMKEKGDIPEGYSVSREKKERFSLILESASTNQTSMYLCASSSGHQNTEAFFGQGTRLTVV.

The chain uses TRBV19 and TRBJ1-2, with unresolved D. Germline V gene lookup returns CDR1 LNHDA and CDR2 SQIVND (reference sequence). The CDR3 is made up of 13 amino acids. Trimming took 4 bases from V and 8 from J, leaving 14 bases between them. This CDR3 is CASSNQPGEGYTF. DNA of the CDR3: TGTGCCAGTAGTAACCAGCCCGGAGAGGGCTACACCTTC. Looking up the rest from reference TRBV19 and TRBJ1-2 gives the full variable domain: DGGITQSPKYLFRKEGQNVTLSCEQNLNHDAMYWYRQDPGQGLRLIYYSQIVNDFQKGDIAEGYSVSREKKESFPLTVTSAQKNPTAFYLCASSNQPGEGYTFGSGTRLTVV.

This chain uses TRBV27 with TRBJ2-2; 14 bases match TRBD2. With V trimmed by 6 bases and J by 2 bases, 5 bases remained unmatched. Germline assignment: CDR1 MNHEY and CDR2 SMNVEV (reference sequence). The CDR3 runs 17 residues. The DNA of the CDR3 is TGTGCCAGCAGCGCGGGACTAGCGGGAGCAAACACCGGGGAGCTGTTTTTT. This gives the protein CASSAGLAGANTGELFF.

This clone was found once. The J gene is TRBJ1-4, the V gene TRBV19; D not certain. The V gene's germline CDR1 is LNHDA and CDR2 SQIVND (reference sequence). The germline V and J ends were trimmed by 3 bases and 8 bases, with 31 bases remaining between them. The CDR3 consists of 20 residues. The CDR3 region has the DNA TGTGCCAGTAGTATTAACGTCGGGCGCCGGATAAAATCCGAAGAGGAAAAACTGTTTTTT. The encoded protein is CASSINVGRRIKSEEEKLFF. Full variable domain (rest looked up from reference TRBV19 and TRBJ1-4): DGGITQSPKYLFRKEGQNVTLSCEQNLNHDAMYWYRQDPGQGLRLIYYSQIVNDFQKGDIAEGYSVSREKKESFPLTVTSAQKNPTAFYLCASSINVGRRIKSEEEKLFFGSGTQLSVL.

V and J are TRBV9 and TRBJ1-3, with D tentatively TRBD1 (5 bases). The V end lost 2 bases, the J end lost 4 bases, and 13 bases lay between the germline ends. From germline, CDR1 is SGDLS and CDR2 YYNGEE. The CDR3 is made up of 15 amino acids. The CDR3 coding sequence is TGTGCCAGCAGCGTTTTTGGGGGAGAAGGAAACACCATATATTTT. This gives the protein CASSVFGGEGNTIYF.

The chain carries TRBV5-1 and TRBJ2-7; no clear D. CDR1 and CDR2 from the germline V gene are SGHRS and YFSETQ. V shed 6 bases and J shed 0 bases, with 7 bases lying between them. The CDR3 runs to 12 residues. The CDR3, as DNA: TGCGCCAGCACTGGCACCTCCTACGAGCAGTACTTC. It specifies CASTGTSYEQYF.

This chain joins TRBV6-5 and TRBJ2-7; a possible D gene is TRBD1 (6 bases). CDR1 and CDR2 (germline): MNHEY, SVGAGI. V was cut by 10 bases and J by 5 bases, with 21 bases left in between. This CDR3 has 14 amino acids. The CDR3 protein is CATTPLQGVNEQYF. Written as DNA, the CDR3 is TGTGCCACCACCCCCCTACAGGGAGTTAACGAGCAGTACTTC.

The rearrangement links TRBV6-6 to TRBJ2-1; TRBD2 matches 8 bases. Looked up from germline, CDR1 is MNHNY and CDR2 is SVGAGI (reference sequence). Losses at the gene ends were 7 bases for V and 5 bases for J; bases not matched to a gene: 10. The CDR3 is 15 residues long. CDR3 sequence: CASTSGGGYHNEQFF. The CDR3 coding sequence is TGTGCCAGCACCTCCGGGGGGGGTTACCACAATGAGCAGTTCTTC.

This clone has only one observation. In the same sample, other DNA sequences code for this CDR3. This chain uses TRBV19 with TRBJ1-1; 7 bases are shared with TRBD1. Germline CDR1 LNHDA, CDR2 SQIVND (reference sequence). This CDR3 region has 12 residues. V gave up 10 bases and J gave up 5 bases; unmatched junction bases: 7. CDR3 loop: CATRTGGTEAFF. The CDR3, as DNA: TGTGCCACCCGGACAGGCGGAACTGAAGCTTTCTTT.

The genes are TRBV6-4 and TRBJ1-2, with D possibly being TRBD1 (5 bases). Germline values: CDR1 MRHNA, CDR2 SNTAGT. The ends were cut back, 6 bases at V and 4 bases at J, with 18 bases in the middle. CDR3 length equals 15 residues. In DNA form, the CDR3 reads TGTGCCAGCAGGGGAAGTGTCGGGGGAGGCTATGGCTACACCTTC. Its translation is CASRGSVGGGYGYTF.

The V and J genes are TRBV19 and TRBJ2-1; 7 bases fit TRBD2. Germline CDR1 reads LNHDA; CDR2 reads SQIVND (reference sequence). This CDR3 comprises 18 residues. V gave up 6 bases and J gave up 0 bases; unmatched junction bases: 14. This CDR3 reads CASRPNLELASSYNEQFF. The CDR3 DNA sequence: TGTGCCAGTAGGCCAAATTTGGAACTAGCGTCCTCCTACAATGAGCAGTTCTTC.

The CDR3 DNA reads TGTGCCAGCAGTCCGGGGAAGCCCAGCGAGCAGTACTTC. Translation: CASSPGKPSEQYF. The rearrangement uses TRBV27 and TRBJ2-7; maybe TRBD2 (5 bases). Germline CDR1 reads MNHEY; CDR2 reads SMNVEV (reference sequence). This CDR3 has 13 amino acids. Trimming left V 5 bases short and J 6 bases short, with 14 bases between.

This clone was counted only a few times. The rearrangement uses TRBV11-2 and TRBJ1-2; 10 bases align to TRBD1. The V gene end was trimmed by 6 bases and the J gene end by 2 bases; junction bases not matched to a gene: 6. The CDR3 has 15 residues. Germline values: CDR1 SGHAT, CDR2 FQNNGV. The CDR3 region is CASSSGTGVNYGYTF. CDR3 DNA: TGTGCCAGCAGTTCCGGGACAGGGGTAAACTATGGCTACACCTTC.

The genes are TRBV6-1 and TRBJ2-7, with D possibly called TRBD1 or TRBD2 (5 bases each). Germline V gene data show CDR1 as MNHNS and CDR2 as SASEGT. Deletions cut 6 bases from V and 2 bases from J, with 17 bases between. This CDR3 comprises 15 residues. The CDR3, as DNA: TGTGCCAGCAGCGCCCTGGGGACGGCAACCTACGAGCAGTACTTC. Residues: CASSALGTATYEQYF.

As concerns this clone: Other DNA sequences in this specimen translate into the identical CDR3. The gene calls are TRBV6-6 and TRBJ2-7; TRBD2 might be the D (6 bases). CDR3 length: 12 residues. Germline V gene lookup returns CDR1 MNHNY and CDR2 SVGAGI (reference sequence). V was cut by 4 bases and J by 3 bases, with 7 bases left in between. This chain's CDR3 is CASSSGGYEQYF. The CDR3 coding sequence is TGTGCCAGCAGTTCCGGGGGCTACGAGCAGTACTTC.

The V gene is TRBV9, the J gene TRBJ2-3; 10 nucleotides match TRBD2. CDR3 size: 16 residues. V shed 0 bases, J shed 5 bases, and the junction held 6 bases outside the gene matches. The germline gives CDR1 SGDLS, CDR2 YYNGEE. The CDR3 DNA follows: TGTGCCAGCAGCGTAGAAAGCGGGAGGGCCAGAGATACGCAGTATTTT. Translated: CASSVESGRARDTQYF.

This rearrangement joins TRBV27 to TRBJ2-5, with D tentatively TRBD2 (6 bases). CDR3 length: 16 amino acids. CDR1 is MNHEY and CDR2 is SMNVEV in the germline V gene (reference sequence). Trimming removed 7 bases at V and 2 bases at J, with 20 bases between. DNA for the CDR3: TGTGCCAGCAATCCCCTTCTACCGGGAGTTCAAGAGACCCAGTACTTC. It is translated as CASNPLLPGVQETQYF.

The rearrangement uses TRBV4-1 and TRBJ1-1; D remains unclear. V lost 1 base to trimming and J lost 0 bases, with 6 bases between them. Germline V gene lookup returns CDR1 MGHRA and CDR2 YSYEKL. This CDR3 has 14 amino acids. CDR3 in amino acids: CASSQGAVNTEAFF. The CDR3 DNA reads as TGCGCCAGCAGCCAAGGTGCGGTGAACACTGAAGCTTTCTTT.